This T cell receptor (beta chain) originates from a study of tumor-infiltrating lymphocytes in primary liver carcinoma (dated by TCRdb to the late 2010s). A note on the overall study: Between late 2015 and early 2016, about 5 patients in China with histopathologically diagnosed primary liver carcinoma had their tumors surgically resected. Each sample produced roughly 3.5 to 8 million productive TCRbeta reads, and read depth showed no significant difference between tissue types. The five patients had tumors of stage T1-T3 N0M0, with maximum diameters ranging from 4.2 to 10 cm. Across five regions of each liver tumor, along with adjacent normal tissue and blood, the study brought together TCRbeta repertoire sequencing, expression microarrays and whole-exome sequencing. Technical replicate repertoires showed high reproducibility, with mean shared-clone rates around 0.91 and correlation coefficients above 0.98. TCRbeta repertoire sequencing covered some 35 specimens from 5 patients: some 25 tumor regions, 5 adjacent noncancerous liver tissues and 5 peripheral blood samples. Of the five patients, three men and two women aged 30 to 69 years, four had hepatocellular carcinoma and one had combined HCC and intrahepatic cholangiocarcinoma. The full study reports these points: Repertoire overlap was higher between tumor regions (mean around 36%) than tumor-adjacent (approximately 17%) or tumor-blood (approximately 15%) pairs, consistent with antigen-driven expansion. The study included only five patients, and the authors note findings should be validated in a larger study. Because only the TCR beta chain was sequenced and unpaired alpha chains were not captured, true repertoire diversity is likely underestimated. The top 250 clones accounted for a significantly greater share of the repertoire in tumors than in blood (p = 0.039). Since the samples were bulk and unsorted, there was no way to compare CD4+ and CD8+ T cell repertoires.

Blood RNA was extracted from unsorted whole blood with TRIzol reagent; germline DNA came from the DNeasy Blood & Tissue kit. At the time of sampling, the patients were treatment-naive and had chronic HBV infection. Before surgery, about 4 milliliters of peripheral blood were collected into K2EDTA tubes. TCRbeta-specific cDNA was reverse-transcribed from 500 ng total RNA using a constant-region primer and ProtoScript II reverse transcriptase. Three nested multiplex PCR rounds, following a slightly modified ARM-PCR procedure, were used to build the TCRbeta libraries. The first two PCR rounds used multiplex TRBV1-TRBV30 forward primers with a Cbeta reverse primer, each for roughly 10 cycles. Sample barcodes and Illumina adapters were attached in a final 25-cycle PCR using Deep VentR polymerase. Before sequencing, amplicons of 200-500 bp were purified from gel using a QIAquick gel extraction kit. TCRbeta amplicons were sequenced on an Illumina HiSeq 2500 with 250-bp paired-end reads. Regarding the original processing steps: Trimmomatic v0.33 was used to quality-trim the reads, and FLASH v1.2.11 was used to merge paired reads so that full CDR3 sequences could be recovered. V, D and J germline segments were assigned to the rearranged TCRbeta sequences using MiGEC v1.2.1b. Clonotype statistics, along with Shannon-Wiener diversity indices, were calculated using VDJtools v1.0.0. To reduce sampling bias, subsequent analyses other than the diversity analysis used only the 250 most abundant clonotypes in each sample. TCRdb trimmed public reads at Q25 via fastp, called clones via MiXCR and kept in-frame beta chains. Identical CDR3 proteins give one entry, which carries the most common genes and DNA. It is TCRdb's table, rather than the study itself, that gives the V and J calls and clone size. Present in this sample are 310,000 or so distinct CDR3 sequences, around three fifths of which were seen just once. Jointly, the top ten make up about 17% of the sample.

On this clonotype itself: It lacks a known antigen. Within one base of it there is no much larger clone, and no base qualities were kept.

Trimming takes 7 bases from V and 5 bases from J, and the germline ends sit 18 bases apart. Per the germline V gene, SQVTM is the CDR1 and ANQGSEA is the CDR2. The CDR3 runs 14 amino acids, cysteine and phenylalanine included. Only the CDR3 portion is preserved as DNA: 42 bases, with reading frame beginning at the first base. The clonotype was recovered from a woman under 40 with primary liver carcinoma and hepatitis B virus infection. The rearrangement combines TRBV29-1 with TRBJ2-1, with a tentative D gene TRBD2 over 6 matching bases. The sequenced sample consisted of peripheral blood. The DNA sequence reads TGCAGCGCCGGGGGTGGGAGGCGACACAATGAGCAGTTCTTC. The translation is CSAGGGRRHNEQFF.